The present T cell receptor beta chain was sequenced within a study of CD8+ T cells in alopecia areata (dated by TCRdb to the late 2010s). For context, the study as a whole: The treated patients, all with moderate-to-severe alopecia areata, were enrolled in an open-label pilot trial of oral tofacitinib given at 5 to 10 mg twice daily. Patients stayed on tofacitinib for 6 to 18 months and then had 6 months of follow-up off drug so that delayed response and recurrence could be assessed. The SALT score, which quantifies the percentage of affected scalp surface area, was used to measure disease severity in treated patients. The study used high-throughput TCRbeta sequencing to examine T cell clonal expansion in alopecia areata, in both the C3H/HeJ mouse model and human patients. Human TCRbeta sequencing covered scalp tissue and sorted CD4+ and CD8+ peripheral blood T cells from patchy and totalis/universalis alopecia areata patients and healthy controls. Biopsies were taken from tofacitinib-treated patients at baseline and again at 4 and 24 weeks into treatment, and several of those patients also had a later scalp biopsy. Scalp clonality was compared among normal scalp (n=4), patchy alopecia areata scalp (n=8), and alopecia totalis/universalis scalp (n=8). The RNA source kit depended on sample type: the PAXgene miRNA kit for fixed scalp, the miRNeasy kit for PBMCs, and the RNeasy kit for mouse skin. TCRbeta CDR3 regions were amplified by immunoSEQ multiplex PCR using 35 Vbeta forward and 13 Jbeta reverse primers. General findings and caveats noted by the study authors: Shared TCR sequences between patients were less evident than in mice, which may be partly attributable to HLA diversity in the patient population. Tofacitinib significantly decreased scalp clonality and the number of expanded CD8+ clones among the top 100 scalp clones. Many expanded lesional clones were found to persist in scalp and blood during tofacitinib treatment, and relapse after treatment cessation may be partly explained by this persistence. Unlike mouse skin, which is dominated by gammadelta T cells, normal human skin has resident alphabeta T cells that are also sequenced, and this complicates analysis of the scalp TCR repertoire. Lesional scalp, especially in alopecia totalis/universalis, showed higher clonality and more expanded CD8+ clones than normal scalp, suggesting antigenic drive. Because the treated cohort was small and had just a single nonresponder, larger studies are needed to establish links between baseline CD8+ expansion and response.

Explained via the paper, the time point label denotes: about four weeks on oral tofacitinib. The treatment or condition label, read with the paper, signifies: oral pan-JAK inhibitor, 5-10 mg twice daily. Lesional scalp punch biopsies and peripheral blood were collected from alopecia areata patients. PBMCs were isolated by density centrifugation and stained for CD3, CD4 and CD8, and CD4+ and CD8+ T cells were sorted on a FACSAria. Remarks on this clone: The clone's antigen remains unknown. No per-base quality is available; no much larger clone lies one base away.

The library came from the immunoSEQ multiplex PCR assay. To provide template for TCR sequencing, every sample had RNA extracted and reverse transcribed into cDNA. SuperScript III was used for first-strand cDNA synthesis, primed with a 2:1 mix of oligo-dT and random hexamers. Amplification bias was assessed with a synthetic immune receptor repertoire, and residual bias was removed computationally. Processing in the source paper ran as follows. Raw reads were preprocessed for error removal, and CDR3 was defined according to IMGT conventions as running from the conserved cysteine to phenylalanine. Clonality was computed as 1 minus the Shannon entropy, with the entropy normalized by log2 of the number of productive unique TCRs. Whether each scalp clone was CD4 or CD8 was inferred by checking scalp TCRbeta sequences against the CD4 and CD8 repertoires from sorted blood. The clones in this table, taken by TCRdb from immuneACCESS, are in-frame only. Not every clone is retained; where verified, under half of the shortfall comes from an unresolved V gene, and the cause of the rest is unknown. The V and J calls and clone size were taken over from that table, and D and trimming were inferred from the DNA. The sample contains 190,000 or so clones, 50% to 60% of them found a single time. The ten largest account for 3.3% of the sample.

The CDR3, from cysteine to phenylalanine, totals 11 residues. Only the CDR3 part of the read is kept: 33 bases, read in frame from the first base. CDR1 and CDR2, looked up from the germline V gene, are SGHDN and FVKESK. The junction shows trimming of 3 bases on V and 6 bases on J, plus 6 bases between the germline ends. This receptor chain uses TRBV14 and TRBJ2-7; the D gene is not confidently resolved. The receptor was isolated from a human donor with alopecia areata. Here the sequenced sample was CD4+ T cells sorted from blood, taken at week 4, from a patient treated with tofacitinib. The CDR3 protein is CASSQLGEQYF. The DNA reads TGTGCCAGCAGCCAGCTGGGCGAGCAGTACTTC.